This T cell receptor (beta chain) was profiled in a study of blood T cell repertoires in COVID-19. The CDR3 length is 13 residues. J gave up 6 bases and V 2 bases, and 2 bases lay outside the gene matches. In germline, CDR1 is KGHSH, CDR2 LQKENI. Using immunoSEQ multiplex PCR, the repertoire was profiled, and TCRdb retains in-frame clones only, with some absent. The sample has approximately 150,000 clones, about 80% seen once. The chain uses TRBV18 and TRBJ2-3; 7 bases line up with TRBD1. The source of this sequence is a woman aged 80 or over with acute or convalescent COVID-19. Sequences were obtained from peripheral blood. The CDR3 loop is CASSPDREDTQYF. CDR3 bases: TGTGCCAGCTCACCAGACAGGGAGGATACGCAGTATTTT.